These T cell receptor beta chains were read from a single sample in a study of blood T cell repertoires in COVID-19. Data came from immunoSEQ multiplex PCR; TCRdb stores just in-frame clones and leaves some out. The sample lists some 260,000 clones, roughly 87% occurring once. Specimen: peripheral blood. The receptors come from a young woman with acute or convalescent COVID-19. CDR3s include the opening cysteine and the closing phenylalanine or tryptophan. D genes are given only for firm matches. Where a row states a size, it is once, few, many or the class of an expanded clone; other rows omit it.

d_gene,v_gene,abundance,j_gene,CDR3nt,CDR3aa
-,TRBV11-3,-,TRBJ2-7,TGTGCCAGCAGCTTAGCAGGGGCCGAGCAGTACTTC,CASSLAGAEQYF
-,TRBV14,-,TRBJ2-3,TGTGCCAGCAGCCAAGGCCTCTCCTATGGAGATACGCAGTATTTT,CASSQGLSYGDTQYF
-,TRBV29-1,-,TRBJ2-5,TGCAGCGTTGTGCCAGGGGGGGAGACCCAGTACTTC,CSVVPGGETQYF
-,TRBV6-5,once,TRBJ2-7,TGTGCCAGCGGAAGAGGAGGGGCCTACGAGCAGTACTTC,CASGRGGAYEQYF
TRBD1,TRBV30,-,TRBJ1-3,TGTGCCTGTCCTACAGGGGGAAGTGGAAACACCATATATTTT,CACPTGGSGNTIYF
TRBD1,TRBV29-1,once,TRBJ1-1,TGCAGCGCCAACAGGGGGCAGAACACTGAAGCTTTCTTT,CSANRGQNTEAFF
-,TRBV5-1,-,TRBJ2-2,TGCGCCAGCAGCTTGGTCTCCCCGACCGGGGAGCTGTTTTTT,CASSLVSPTGELFF
-,TRBV3-1/TRBV3-2,once,TRBJ1-1,TGTGCCAGCAGCCAAGGGCCGCGTGGAGGGGCCTTCAACACTGAAGCTTTCTTT,CASSQGPRGGAFNTEAFF
TRBD2,TRBV27,-,TRBJ2-7,TGTGCCAGCAGTCCCCTAGCGGGCTACGAGCAGTACTTC,CASSPLAGYEQYF
-,TRBV19,-,TRBJ1-5,TGTGCCAGTAGCCTCACTCAATATAGCAATCAGCCCCAGCATTTT,CASSLTQYSNQPQHF
TRBD2,TRBV30,-,TRBJ2-3,TGTGCCTGGAGTGAGAACCCTAGCGGGAGGACGAGCACAGATACGCAGTATTTT,CAWSENPSGRTSTDTQYF
TRBD2,TRBV6-5,-,TRBJ2-7,TGTGCCAGCAGGGGAAGCGGGAGCTACGAGCAGTACTTC,CASRGSGSYEQYF
-,TRBV27,-,TRBJ1-1,TGTGCCAGCAGTCCCAGGACTGAGTCGAACACTGAAGCTTTCTTT,CASSPRTESNTEAFF
TRBD2,TRBV6-5,once,TRBJ2-1,TGTGCCAGCAGATGGGGGACTAGCGGAAGCGGTGAGCAGTTCTTC,CASRWGTSGSGEQFF
-,TRBV7-9,-,TRBJ2-1,TGTGCCAGCAGCTTAACCTACCGACTTTCCCGGGGAGTGGGTGAGCAGTTCTTC,CASSLTYRLSRGVGEQFF
TRBD2,TRBV5-4,-,TRBJ2-1,TGTGCCAGCAGCTCATCCGGCGGGAGCTACAATGAGCAGTTCTTC,CASSSSGGSYNEQFF
TRBD2,TRBV6-4,-,TRBJ2-1,TGTGCCAGCAGTCCCATAGCGGGCTCCTACAATGAGCAGTTCTTC,CASSPIAGSYNEQFF
TRBD2,TRBV7-2,-,TRBJ2-1,TGTGCCAGCGGCGGGAGCTCCTACAATGAGCAGTTCTTC,CASGGSSYNEQFF
TRBD2,TRBV6-5,-,TRBJ2-7,TGTGCCAGCAGCCCAACGGGACTAGCGGAGGGCGAGCAGTACTTC,CASSPTGLAEGEQYF
TRBD1,TRBV4-2,-,TRBJ1-5,TGTGCCAGCAGCCAAGCCCCCGGGACAGGTAATCAGCCCCAGCATTTT,CASSQAPGTGNQPQHF
TRBD1,TRBV5-1,-,TRBJ1-1,TGCGCCAGCAGCTTGGCCACAGGGGTCACTGAAGCTTTCTTT,CASSLATGVTEAFF
-,TRBV6-5,-,TRBJ1-2,TGTGCCAGCGGGAGGGACGGGGGGTATGGCTACACCTTC,CASGRDGGYGYTF
TRBD2,TRBV11-3,-,TRBJ2-7,TGTGCCAGCAGCTTCGCCGGGACTAGCGGGGCCCTCGAGCAGTACTTC,CASSFAGTSGALEQYF
-,TRBV20-1,-,TRBJ1-1,TGCAGTGCCTTTTCGTACACTGAAGCTTTCTTT,CSAFSYTEAFF
-,TRBV9,-,TRBJ2-3,TGTGCCAGCAGCGTAGCTGAGGGTACGCAGTATTTT,CASSVAEGTQYF
TRBD2,TRBV7-9,-,TRBJ2-2,TGTGCCAGCAGCCTGGGACTACAGAACACCGGGGAGCTGTTTTTT,CASSLGLQNTGELFF
-,TRBV3-1/TRBV3-2,-,TRBJ2-1,TGTGCCAGCAGCCAAAACTTTCGAGAGCAGTTCTTC,CASSQNFREQFF
-,TRBV6-5,-,TRBJ2-5,TGTGCCAGCGTCGGGATTTACCAAGAGACCCAGTACTTC,CASVGIYQETQYF
TRBD1,TRBV19,-,TRBJ2-1,TGTGCCAGTAAGAAGCTCCGGGACAGGGACAATGAGCAGTTCTTC,CASKKLRDRDNEQFF
TRBD2,TRBV24-1,-,TRBJ2-3,TGTGCCACCAGTTCGGGCGGGAGTTCCACAGATACGCAGTATTTT,CATSSGGSSTDTQYF
-,TRBV2,-,TRBJ2-4,TGTGCCAGCAAGCAACAGGGCGAGGGAAACATTCAGTACTTC,CASKQQGEGNIQYF
-,TRBV5-1,-,TRBJ2-1,TGCGCCAGCAGCTTCGGGGGAGATCTCAATGAGCAGTTCTTC,CASSFGGDLNEQFF
-,TRBV6-1,-,TRBJ1-5,TGTGCCAGCAGTGAGGCAGGATACAATCAGCCCCAGCATTTT,CASSEAGYNQPQHF
-,TRBV7-2,-,TRBJ2-1,TGTGCCAGCAGCTTATCTAGCAGTGCCTACAATGAGCAGTTCTTC,CASSLSSSAYNEQFF
-,TRBV25-1,-,TRBJ2-3,TGTGCCAGCAGTGAGGGGTCCGGGGGGCTGGGGGATACGCAGTATTTT,CASSEGSGGLGDTQYF
TRBD2,TRBV9,-,TRBJ2-5,TGTGCCAGCAGCGTATTTAGCGGGAGATCATTGGAGACCCAGTACTTC,CASSVFSGRSLETQYF
-,TRBV5-4,-,TRBJ1-1,TGTGCTTACCTAGGTGGAAACATGAACACTGAAGCTTTCTTT,CAYLGGNMNTEAFF
-,TRBV30,-,TRBJ1-5,TGTGCCTGGAGTGTGACGGGTAGAGTCAATCAGCCCCAGCATTTT,CAWSVTGRVNQPQHF
TRBD2,TRBV7-6,-,TRBJ2-1,TGTGCCAGCAGCTCACTAGCGGCCCCGAGCTCCTACAATGAGCAGTTCTTC,CASSSLAAPSSYNEQFF
TRBD1,TRBV9,-,TRBJ1-1,TGTGCCAGCAGCGTACCGGGACAGGGTGGGTACACTGAAGCTTTCTTT,CASSVPGQGGYTEAFF
-,TRBV9,-,TRBJ1-2,TGTGCCAGCGCAGGTAACTCTTATGGCTACACCTTC,CASAGNSYGYTF
-,TRBV19,-,TRBJ1-2,TGTGCCAGTAGTGTCCCGGGACACTCCTATGGCTACACCTTC,CASSVPGHSYGYTF
-,TRBV27,-,TRBJ2-2,TGTGCCAGCAGTTTATTCCGACAGTCTCTGAACACCGGGGAGCTGTTTTTT,CASSLFRQSLNTGELFF
-,TRBV30,-,TRBJ1-2,TGTGCCTGGACGGAGGCAGGCAAGGGCTACACCTTC,CAWTEAGKGYTF
-,TRBV19,-,TRBJ2-2,TGTGCCAGTAGGGACAGTCCCCCCGGGGAGCTGTTTTTT,CASRDSPPGELFF
TRBD2,TRBV7-2,-,TRBJ2-7,TGTGCCAGCAGCTTAAGTTTTGCGACTAGCGGGTTCAACGAGCAGTACTTC,CASSLSFATSGFNEQYF
-,TRBV27,-,TRBJ2-7,TGTGCCAGCAGTTTCAGGGGCGCCTACGAGCAGTACTTC,CASSFRGAYEQYF
TRBD1,TRBV18,-,TRBJ2-5,TGTGCCAGCTCACCTTCCGGGACAGAAGAGACCCAGTACTTC,CASSPSGTEETQYF
TRBD2,TRBV27,-,TRBJ2-5,TGTGCCAGCAGGCTAGCGGGTTCCCGAGGGACCCAGTACTTC,CASRLAGSRGTQYF
TRBD2,TRBV7-9,once,TRBJ2-3,TGTGCCAGCAGCTCACCTAGCGGGCATAGCACAGATACGCAGTATTTT,CASSSPSGHSTDTQYF